This T cell receptor (beta chain) came from a study of shared clonotypes between healthy human individuals. This CDR3 comprises 13 residues. Germline-derived CDR1 and CDR2 are MNHNS and SASEGT. Trimming cost V 6 bases and J 3 bases, with 12 bases left between them. Adults of Caucasian background living in Nashville, Tennessee made up all donors. Here immunoSEQ multiplex PCR was the method, and the copy in TCRdb shows in-frame clones only, minus some. The repertoire includes 85,000 to 100,000 clones, 67% of them detected once, and approximately 49% sits in the top ten. The rearrangement joins TRBV6-1 to TRBJ2-7, with D perhaps matching TRBD1 (5 bases). This sequence was found in a young man in good health. Material for sequencing was memory CD8+ T cells sorted from blood. Stated subset: CD45RO+ cells pooled with CCR7-negative TemRA cells. This chain's CDR3 is CASSAYRSYEQYF. The DNA of the CDR3 is TGTGCCAGCAGCGCCTACAGGAGCTACGAGCAGTACTTC.